The rows below give T cell receptor beta chains drawn from one sample of a study of glioma-infiltrating T cells after dendritic cell vaccination. Generated by immunoSEQ multiplex PCR, the TCRdb table keeps only in-frame clones and is missing some. The sample yields more than 100,000 clones, more than 80% seen once. The sample was blood, taken before dendritic cell vaccination. These receptors all come from a human donor with glioblastoma. The CDR3 runs from the conserved cysteine through the conserved F or W. D genes are given only for firm matches. Not all rows give a size; the values are once, few, many and, for expanded clones, a class.

TRBV5-1	TRBJ1-2	.	.	CASSLEGRVDYGYTF	TGCGCCAGCAGCTTGGAAGGCAGGGTTGACTATGGCTACACCTTC
TRBV6-5	TRBJ2-5	.	.	CASSKRNTGPYQYF	TGTGCCAGCAGCAAAAGGAATACAGGCCCCTATCAGTACTTC
TRBV5-1	TRBJ2-7	.	.	CASSLDRHTHEQYF	TGCGCCAGCAGCTTGGACAGGCATACACACGAGCAGTACTTC
TRBV5-6	TRBJ2-3	.	TRBD1	CASSLEGQGAPDTQYF	TGTGCCAGCAGCTTGGAGGGACAGGGGGCCCCAGATACGCAGTATTTT
TRBV18	TRBJ1-6	.	TRBD1	CASSPWTGVRSPLHF	TGTGCCAGCTCACCGTGGACAGGGGTCCGGTCACCCCTCCACTTT
TRBV7-2	TRBJ2-7	.	TRBD2	CASSYGGGPTYEQYF	TGTGCCAGCAGCTATGGCGGGGGGCCCACCTACGAGCAGTACTTC
TRBV7-8	TRBJ1-2	.	TRBD1	CASSLGQGSDGYTF	TGTGCCAGCAGCCTTGGACAGGGTAGCGATGGCTACACCTTC
TRBV7-2	TRBJ2-2	.	.	CASSLWTNTGELFF	TGTGCCAGCAGCCTATGGACTAACACCGGGGAGCTGTTTTTT
TRBV9	TRBJ2-3	.	.	CASSTDIADTQYF	TGTGCCAGCAGCACCGACATCGCAGATACGCAGTATTTT
TRBV9	TRBJ2-6	.	.	CASSETAGSGANVLTF	TGTGCCAGCAGCGAAACGGCAGGCTCTGGGGCCAACGTCCTGACTTTC
TRBV11-3	TRBJ1-1	few	.	CASSATGTRNTEAFF	TGTGCCAGCAGCGCCACCGGGACAAGGAACACTGAAGCTTTCTTT
TRBV7-8	TRBJ1-2	.	.	CASSLSDRGYGYTF	TGTGCCAGCAGCTTATCCGATCGGGGCTATGGCTACACCTTC
TRBV5-1	TRBJ2-3	.	TRBD2	CASSLGSLAGGVDTQYF	TGCGCCAGCAGCCTAGGATCGCTAGCGGGGGGGGTAGATACGCAGTATTTT
TRBV5-1	TRBJ1-1	.	.	CASSSWTVNTEAFF	TGCGCCAGCAGCTCCTGGACAGTGAACACTGAAGCTTTCTTT
TRBV14	TRBJ1-3	few	.	CASSQVGGVGNTIYF	TGTGCCAGCAGCCAAGTTGGCGGGGTCGGAAACACCATATATTTT
TRBV9	TRBJ2-7	once	.	CASSVGLGAKREQYF	TGTGCCAGCAGCGTAGGGTTAGGGGCGAAACGCGAGCAGTACTTC
TRBV6-1	TRBJ1-6	.	TRBD1	CAADARGQKNSPLHF	TGTGCCGCCGACGCCAGGGGGCAAAAGAATTCACCCCTCCACTTT
TRBV9	TRBJ1-2	.	.	CASSAEGTSGGYTF	TGTGCCAGCAGCGCCGAGGGAACCTCGGGAGGCTACACCTTC
TRBV6-5	TRBJ2-7	.	TRBD2	CASSFLGGSGDEQYF	TGTGCCAGCAGTTTCCTGGGGGGGAGCGGGGACGAGCAGTACTTC
TRBV18	TRBJ1-2	.	.	CASSPPAGAGGYTF	TGTGCCAGCTCACCACCAGCAGGTGCTGGTGGCTACACCTTC
TRBV27	TRBJ2-5	.	TRBD2	CASRPETGLAGETQYF	TGTGCCAGCAGGCCAGAGACCGGACTAGCGGGAGAGACCCAGTACTTC
TRBV7-9	TRBJ2-6	.	.	CASSLVSGRFSGANVLTF	TGTGCCAGCAGCTTAGTTAGCGGCCGTTTCTCTGGGGCCAACGTCCTGACTTTC
TRBV21-1	TRBJ2-4	.	.	CASSKDRAAKNIQYF	TGTGCCAGCAGCAAAGACAGGGCGGCCAAAAACATTCAGTACTTC
TRBV11-1	TRBJ2-5	.	.	CASSVLRDGGETQYF	TGTGCCAGCAGCGTACTCCGGGACGGAGGGGAGACCCAGTACTTC
TRBV27	TRBJ2-1	.	.	CASSQDYSYNEQFF	TGTGCCAGCAGCCAAGACTATTCCTACAATGAGCAGTTCTTC
TRBV11-3	TRBJ2-5	.	TRBD1	CASSLRTGGDETQYF	TGTGCCAGCAGTCTGCGGACAGGGGGCGATGAGACCCAGTACTTC
TRBV10-3	TRBJ1-2	.	.	CAISESTSGHYNYGYTF	TGTGCCATCAGTGAGTCGACTTCGGGACATTATAACTATGGCTACACCTTC
TRBV25-1	TRBJ2-7	.	.	CASSDPRRVYEQYF	TGTGCCAGCAGTGACCCCAGGCGGGTCTACGAGCAGTACTTC
TRBV5-1	TRBJ1-2	once	TRBD1	CASSFGDRDRYGYTF	TGCGCCAGCAGCTTCGGGGACAGGGATCGTTATGGCTACACCTTC